This TCR beta chain originates from a study of T and B cells in COVID-19 patients. As for the study in general: Of over 19 active-infection patients, some 11 were critically ill with mechanical ventilation or extracorporeal membrane oxygenation. In the active-infection cohort, about 90% of the roughly 20 patients had comorbidities linked to unfavorable COVID-19 outcome.

BIOMED2 TRB-A/B primer pools were used in multiplex TRB PCR. TCRdb redid the calling of the multiplex PCR reads with MiXCR, one entry per CDR3 protein. The sample lists 20,000 to 25,000 distinct CDR3 sequences; about 32% were seen once. The CDR3 has 15 amino acids. CDR1 is KGHSH and CDR2 is LQKENI in the germline V gene. The germline V and J ends were trimmed by 4 bases and 3 bases, with 13 bases remaining between them. Each TRB amplification used 250-500 ng of genomic DNA from blood. The TCR sequence derives from a human donor who had recovered from COVID-19. Sequencing was done on a sample of blood. The chain has TRBV18 and TRBJ2-1; D is tentatively TRBD1 or TRBD2 (5 bases each). The CDR3 nucleotides are TGTGCCAGCTCACATCCGGGACGGGTCTACAATGAGCAGTTCTTC. Encoded protein: CASSHPGRVYNEQFF.